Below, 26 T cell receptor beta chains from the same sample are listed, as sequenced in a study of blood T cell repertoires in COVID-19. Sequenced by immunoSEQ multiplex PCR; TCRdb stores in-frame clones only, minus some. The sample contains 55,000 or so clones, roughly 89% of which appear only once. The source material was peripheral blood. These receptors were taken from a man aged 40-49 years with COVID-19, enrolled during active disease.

CDR3 nucleotide sequence: TGTGCCAGCAGCTTAGAGGGACGACAGGGCGAGCAGTACTTC. Encoded protein: CASSLEGRQGEQYF. This sequence joins TRBV7-6 and TRBJ2-7; 7 bases line up with TRBD1. Germline V CDR1 and CDR2: SGHVS, FNYEAQ. After removal of 1 base from V and 6 bases from J, the junction contained 6 bases not matched to a gene. The CDR3 runs to 14 residues.

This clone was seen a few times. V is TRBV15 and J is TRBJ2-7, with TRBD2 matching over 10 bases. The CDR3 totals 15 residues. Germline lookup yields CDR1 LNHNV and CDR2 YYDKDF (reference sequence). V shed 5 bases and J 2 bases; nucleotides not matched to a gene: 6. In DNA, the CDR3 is TGTGCCACCAGCCAAACACTAGCGGGGACCTACGAGCAGTACTTC. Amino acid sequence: CATSQTLAGTYEQYF.

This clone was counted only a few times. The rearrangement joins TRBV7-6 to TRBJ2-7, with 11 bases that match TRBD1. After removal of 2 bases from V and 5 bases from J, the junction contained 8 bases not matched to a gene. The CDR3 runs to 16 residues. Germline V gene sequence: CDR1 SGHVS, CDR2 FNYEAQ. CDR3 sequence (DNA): TGTGCCAGCAGCTTACTGGCGGGACAGGGGGACCACGAGCAGTACTTC. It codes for CASSLLAGQGDHEQYF. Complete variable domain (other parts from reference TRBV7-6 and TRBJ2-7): GAGVSQSPRYKVTKRGQDVALRCDPISGHVSLYWYRQALGQGPEFLTYFNYEAQQDKSGLPNDRFSAERPEGSISTLTIQRTEQRDSAMYRCASSLLAGQGDHEQYFGPGTRLTVT.

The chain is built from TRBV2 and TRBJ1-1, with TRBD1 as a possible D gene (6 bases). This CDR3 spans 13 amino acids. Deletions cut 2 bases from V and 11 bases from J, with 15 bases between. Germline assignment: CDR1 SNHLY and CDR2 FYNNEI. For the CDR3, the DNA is TGTGCCAGCAGTGAATGGGGGCAGGGCATGGCTTTCTTT. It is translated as CASSEWGQGMAFF.

CDR3 DNA sequence: TGTGCCACCAGCAGAGAAGCCGGGGCCTACGAGCAGTACTTC. The encoded protein is CATSREAGAYEQYF. The chain links TRBV15 to TRBJ2-7; tentative D call: TRBD2 (5 bases). CDR1 and CDR2 from the germline V gene are LNHNV and YYDKDF (reference sequence). Trimming stripped 0 bases from V and 2 bases from J, with 8 bases between. There are 14 residues in the CDR3.

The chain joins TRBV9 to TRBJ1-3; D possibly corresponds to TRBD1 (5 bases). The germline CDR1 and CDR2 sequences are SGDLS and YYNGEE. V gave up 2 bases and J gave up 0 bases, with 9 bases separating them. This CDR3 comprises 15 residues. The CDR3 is CASSVDTHSGNTIYF. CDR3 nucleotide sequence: TGTGCCAGCAGCGTGGACACACACTCTGGAAACACCATATATTTT.

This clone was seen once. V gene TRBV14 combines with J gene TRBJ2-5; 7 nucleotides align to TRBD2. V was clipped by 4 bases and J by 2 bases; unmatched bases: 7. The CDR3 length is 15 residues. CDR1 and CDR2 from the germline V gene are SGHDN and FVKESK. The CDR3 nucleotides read TGTGCCAGCAGCCTGGGAGGGTACCTTCAAGAGACCCAGTACTTC. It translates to CASSLGGYLQETQYF.

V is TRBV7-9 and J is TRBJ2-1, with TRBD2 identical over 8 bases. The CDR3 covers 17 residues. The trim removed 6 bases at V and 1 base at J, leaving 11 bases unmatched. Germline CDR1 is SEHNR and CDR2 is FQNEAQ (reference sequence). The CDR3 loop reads CASRNTPGTSSYNEQFF. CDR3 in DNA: TGTGCCAGCAGAAACACCCCCGGGACTAGTTCCTACAATGAGCAGTTCTTC.

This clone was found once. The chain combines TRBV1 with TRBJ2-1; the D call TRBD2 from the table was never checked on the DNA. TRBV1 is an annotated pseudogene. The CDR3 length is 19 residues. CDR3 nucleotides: TGCACCAGCAGCCAAGATACCACTTATGGCGGAGACTACTACAATGAGCAGTTCTTC. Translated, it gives CTSSQDTTYGGDYYNEQFF.

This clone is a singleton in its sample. CDR3 loop: CASRAGHYGYTF. The CDR3 nucleotides read TGTGCCAGCAGGGCAGGGCACTATGGCTACACCTTC. The chain recombines TRBV2 with TRBJ1-2; a possible D gene is TRBD1 (5 bases). Germline values: CDR1 SNHLY, CDR2 FYNNEI. Trimming stripped 6 bases from V and 3 bases from J, with 8 bases between. This CDR3 has 12 amino acids.

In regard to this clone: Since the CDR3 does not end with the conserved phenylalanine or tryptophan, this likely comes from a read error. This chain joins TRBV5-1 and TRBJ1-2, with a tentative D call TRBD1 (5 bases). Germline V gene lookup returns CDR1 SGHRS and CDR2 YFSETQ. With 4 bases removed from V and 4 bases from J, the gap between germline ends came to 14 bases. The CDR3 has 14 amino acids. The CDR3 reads CASSDSGNSYGYTL. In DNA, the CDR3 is TGCGCCAGCAGCGACTCAGGGAATTCCTATGGCTACACCCTC.

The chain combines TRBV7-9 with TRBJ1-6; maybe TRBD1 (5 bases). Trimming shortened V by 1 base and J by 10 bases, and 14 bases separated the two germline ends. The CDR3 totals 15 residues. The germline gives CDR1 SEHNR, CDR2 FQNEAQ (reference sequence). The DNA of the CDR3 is TGTGCCAGCAGCTTAGATGGGACTCGTGGGTCACCCCTCCACTTT. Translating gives CASSLDGTRGSPLHF.

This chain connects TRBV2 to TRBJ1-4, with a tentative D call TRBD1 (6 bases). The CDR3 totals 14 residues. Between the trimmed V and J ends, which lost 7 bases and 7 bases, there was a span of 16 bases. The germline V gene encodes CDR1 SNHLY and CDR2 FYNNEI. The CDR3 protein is CASTQDRIGEKLFF. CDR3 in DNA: TGTGCCAGCACCCAAGACAGGATAGGTGAAAAACTGTTTTTT.

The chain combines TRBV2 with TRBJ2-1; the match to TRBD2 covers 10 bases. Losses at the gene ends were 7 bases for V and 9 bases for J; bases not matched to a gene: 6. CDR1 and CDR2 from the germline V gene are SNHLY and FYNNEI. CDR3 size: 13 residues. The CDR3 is CASIQREGTEQFF. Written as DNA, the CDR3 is TGTGCCAGCATCCAGCGGGAGGGCACTGAGCAGTTCTTC.

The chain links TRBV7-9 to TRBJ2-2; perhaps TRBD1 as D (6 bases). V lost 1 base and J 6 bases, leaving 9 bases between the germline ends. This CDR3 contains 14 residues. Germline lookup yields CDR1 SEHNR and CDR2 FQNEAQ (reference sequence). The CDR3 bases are TGTGCCAGCAGCTTAGGGGGGCCGGCCGGGGAGCTGTTTTTT. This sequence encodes CASSLGGPAGELFF. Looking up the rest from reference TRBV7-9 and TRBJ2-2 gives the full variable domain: DTGVSQNPRHKITKRGQNVTFRCDPISEHNRLYWYRQTLGQGPEFLTYFQNEAQLEKSRLLSDRFSAERPKGSFSTLEIQRTEQGDSAMYLCASSLGGPAGELFFGEGSRLTVL.

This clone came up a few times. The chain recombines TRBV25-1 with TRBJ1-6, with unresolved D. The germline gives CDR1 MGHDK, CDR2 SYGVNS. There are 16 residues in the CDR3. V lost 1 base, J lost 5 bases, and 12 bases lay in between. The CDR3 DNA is TGTGCCAGCAGTGAATCTGGTGTCACGGATAATTCACCCCTCCACTTT. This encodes CASSESGVTDNSPLHF.

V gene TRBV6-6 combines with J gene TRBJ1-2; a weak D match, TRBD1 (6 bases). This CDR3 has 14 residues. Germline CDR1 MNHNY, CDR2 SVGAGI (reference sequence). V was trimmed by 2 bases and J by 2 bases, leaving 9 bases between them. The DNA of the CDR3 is TGTGCCAGCAGTTACCGGACAGCCAACTATGGCTACACCTTC. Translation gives CASSYRTANYGYTF.

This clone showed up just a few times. CDR3 region: CASRGAARATDTQYF. The CDR3 bases are TGTGCCAGCAGGGGGGCAGCGAGGGCCACAGATACGCAGTATTTT. This chain connects TRBV28 to TRBJ2-3, with D maybe TRBD1 (6 bases). The germline V gene encodes CDR1 MDHEN and CDR2 SYDVKM. V lost 6 bases to trimming and J lost 2 bases, with 15 bases between them. The CDR3 covers 15 residues. The full variable domain, with the rest looked up from reference TRBV28 and TRBJ2-3, is DVKVTQSSRYLVKRTGEKVFLECVQDMDHENMFWYRQDPGLGLRLIYFSYDVKMKEKGDIPEGYSVSREKKERFSLILESASTNQTSMYLCASRGAARATDTQYFGPGTRLTVL.

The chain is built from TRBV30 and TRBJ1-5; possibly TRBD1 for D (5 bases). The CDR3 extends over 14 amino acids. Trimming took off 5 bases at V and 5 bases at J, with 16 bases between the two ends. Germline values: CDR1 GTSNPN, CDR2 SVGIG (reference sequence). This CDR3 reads CAWGPDRSYQPQHF. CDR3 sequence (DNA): TGTGCCTGGGGGCCTGACAGAAGCTATCAGCCCCAGCATTTT.

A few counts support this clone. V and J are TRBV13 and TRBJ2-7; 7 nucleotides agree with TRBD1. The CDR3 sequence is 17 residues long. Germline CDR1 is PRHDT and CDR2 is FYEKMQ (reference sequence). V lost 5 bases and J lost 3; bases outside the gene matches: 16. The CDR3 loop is CASSPRGTEGMGYEQYF. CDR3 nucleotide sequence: TGTGCCAGCAGCCCCCGAGGGACAGAGGGAATGGGCTACGAGCAGTACTTC.

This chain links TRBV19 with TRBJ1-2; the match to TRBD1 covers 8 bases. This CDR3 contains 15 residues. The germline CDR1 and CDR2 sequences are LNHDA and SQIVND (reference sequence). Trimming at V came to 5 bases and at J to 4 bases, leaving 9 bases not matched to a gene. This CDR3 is CASSAPGGAGYGYTF. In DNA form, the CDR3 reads TGTGCCAGTAGTGCCCCAGGGGGCGCCGGCTATGGCTACACCTTC.

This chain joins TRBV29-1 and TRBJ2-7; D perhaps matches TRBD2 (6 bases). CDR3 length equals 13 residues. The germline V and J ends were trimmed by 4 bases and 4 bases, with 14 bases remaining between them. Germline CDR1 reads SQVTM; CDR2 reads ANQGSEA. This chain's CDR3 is CSVAGRDSYEQYF. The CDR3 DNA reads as TGCAGCGTTGCAGGCAGGGACTCTTACGAGCAGTACTTC.

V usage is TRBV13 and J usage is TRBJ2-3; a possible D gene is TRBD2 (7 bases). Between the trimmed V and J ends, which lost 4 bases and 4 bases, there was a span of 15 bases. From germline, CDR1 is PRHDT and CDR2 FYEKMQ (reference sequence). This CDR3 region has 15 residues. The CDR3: CASSSRLGGADTQYF. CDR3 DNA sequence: TGTGCCAGCAGCTCCAGGCTAGGGGGGGCAGATACGCAGTATTTT.

The CDR3 sequence is CASSLFSLTGGANTGELFF. CDR3 bases: TGTGCCAGCAGCTTATTTTCCCTGACAGGGGGGGCGAACACCGGGGAGCTGTTTTTT. The chain carries TRBV7-8 and TRBJ2-2, with TRBD1 matching 9 bases. The V gene's germline CDR1 is SGHVS and CDR2 FQNEAQ. V lost 2 bases to trimming and J lost 0 bases; unmatched junction nucleotides: 10. CDR3 length: 19 amino acids.

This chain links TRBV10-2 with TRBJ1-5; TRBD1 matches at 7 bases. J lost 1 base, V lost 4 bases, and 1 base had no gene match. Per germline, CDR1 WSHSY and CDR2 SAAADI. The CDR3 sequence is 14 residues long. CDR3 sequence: CASSGQGSNQPQHF. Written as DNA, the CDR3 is TGCGCCAGCAGTGGACAGGGCAGCAATCAGCCCCAGCATTTT.

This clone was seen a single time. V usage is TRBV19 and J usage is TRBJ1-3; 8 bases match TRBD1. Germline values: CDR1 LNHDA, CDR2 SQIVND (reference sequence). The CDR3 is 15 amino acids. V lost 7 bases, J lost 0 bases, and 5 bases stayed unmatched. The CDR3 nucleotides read TGTGCCAGTATTGGACAGGGAAACTCTGGAAACACCATATATTTT. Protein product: CASIGQGNSGNTIYF. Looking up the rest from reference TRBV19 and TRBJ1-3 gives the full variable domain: DGGITQSPKYLFRKEGQNVTLSCEQNLNHDAMYWYRQDPGQGLRLIYYSQIVNDFQKGDIAEGYSVSREKKESFPLTVTSAQKNPTAFYLCASIGQGNSGNTIYFGEGSWLTVV.